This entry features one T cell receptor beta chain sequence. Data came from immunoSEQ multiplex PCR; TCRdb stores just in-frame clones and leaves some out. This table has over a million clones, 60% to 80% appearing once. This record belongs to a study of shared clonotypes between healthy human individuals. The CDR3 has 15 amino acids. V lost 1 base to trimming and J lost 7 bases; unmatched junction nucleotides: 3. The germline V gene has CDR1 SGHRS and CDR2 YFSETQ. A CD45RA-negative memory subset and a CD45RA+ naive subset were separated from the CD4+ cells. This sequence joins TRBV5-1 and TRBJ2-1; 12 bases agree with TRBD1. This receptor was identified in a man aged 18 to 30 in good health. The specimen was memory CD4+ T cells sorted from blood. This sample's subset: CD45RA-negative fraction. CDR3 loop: CASSLRDRGRNEQFF. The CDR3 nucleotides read TGCGCCAGCAGCTTGAGGGACAGGGGGCGTAATGAGCAGTTCTTC. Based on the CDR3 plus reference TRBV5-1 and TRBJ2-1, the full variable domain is KAGVTQTPRYLIKTRGQQVTLSCSPISGHRSVSWYQQTPGQGLQFLFEYFSETQRNKGNFPGRFSGRQFSNSRSEMNVSTLELGDSALYLCASSLRDRGRNEQFFGPGTRLTVL.